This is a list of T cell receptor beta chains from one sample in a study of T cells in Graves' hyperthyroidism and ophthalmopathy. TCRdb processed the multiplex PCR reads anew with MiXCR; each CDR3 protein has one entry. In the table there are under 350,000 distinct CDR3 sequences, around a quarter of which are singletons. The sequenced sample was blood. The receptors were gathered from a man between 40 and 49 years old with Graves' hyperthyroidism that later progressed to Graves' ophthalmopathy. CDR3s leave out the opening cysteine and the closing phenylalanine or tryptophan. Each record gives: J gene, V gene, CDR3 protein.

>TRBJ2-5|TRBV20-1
SAQRDGRQETQY
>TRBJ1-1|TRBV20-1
SADPMGKGEAF
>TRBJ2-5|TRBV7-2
ASSLEAPRQGVTQY
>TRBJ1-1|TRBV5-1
ASSVSGGRTEAF
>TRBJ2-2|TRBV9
ASSVVEGSTGELF
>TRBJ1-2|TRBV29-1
SVELSTAPNYGYT
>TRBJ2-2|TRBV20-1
SAGLAGAGGELF
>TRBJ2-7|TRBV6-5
ASSSGGSGYEQY
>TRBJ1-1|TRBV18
ASSPSTGTQNTEAF
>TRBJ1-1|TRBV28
ASSPGTFMNTEAF